These T cell receptor beta chains were read from a single sample in a study of monozygotic twins with cystic fibrosis. TCRdb keeps only in-frame clones here, not all; method: immunoSEQ multiplex PCR. The sample includes almost 20,000 clones, 91% of them seen just once. The sample consisted of blood. These receptors originate from a girl aged 2-9 years with cystic fibrosis. Each CDR3 is given with its conserved first and last residue. Each record gives: CDR3 protein, CDR3 DNA, D gene, J gene, V gene, clone size. D genes are given only for firm matches. Size tells how often a clone was seen (once, few, many) or the class of an expanded clone, and some rows leave it out.

CDR3: CSARTGSNQPQHF
DNA: TGCAGCGCCAGGACAGGGAGCAATCAGCCCCAGCATTTT
D: TRBD1
J: TRBJ1-5
V: TRBV29-1
size: NA

CDR3: CASSPTPGQDLYNEQFF
DNA: TGTGCCAGCAGCCCCACCCCGGGACAGGATCTATACAATGAGCAGTTCTTC
D: TRBD1
J: TRBJ2-1
V: TRBV5-4
size: NA

CDR3: CATDEGPDYNEQFF
DNA: TGTGCCACCGATGAAGGACCTGACTACAATGAGCAGTTCTTC
D: NA
J: TRBJ2-1
V: TRBV10-3
size: NA

CDR3: CASSLELYSGETQYF
DNA: TGTGCCAGCAGCTTAGAGCTGTACTCCGGCGAGACCCAGTACTTC
D: NA
J: TRBJ2-5
V: TRBV7-2
size: NA

CDR3: CASSIAGGESNEQFF
DNA: TGTGCCAGTAGTATAGCAGGGGGCGAGAGCAATGAGCAGTTCTTC
D: TRBD1
J: TRBJ2-1
V: TRBV19
size: NA

CDR3: CSTRGGAEAFF
DNA: TGCAGTACTAGGGGAGGAGCTGAAGCTTTCTTT
D: NA
J: TRBJ1-1
V: TRBV20-1
size: NA

CDR3: CASSTRGGYNEKLFF
DNA: TGTGCCAGCAGTACCCGCGGGGGATATAATGAAAAACTGTTTTTT
D: NA
J: TRBJ1-4
V: TRBV6-5
size: NA

CDR3: CASSPLQGNEQFF
DNA: TGTGCCAGCAGCCCCCTCCAGGGAAATGAGCAGTTCTTC
D: NA
J: TRBJ2-1
V: TRBV7-3
size: NA

CDR3: CASARAYSNQPQHF
DNA: TGTGCCAGCGCGAGGGCGTATAGCAATCAGCCCCAGCATTTT
D: NA
J: TRBJ1-5
V: TRBV28
size: NA

CDR3: CASRTGVPYEQYF
DNA: TGTGCCAGCAGGACCGGAGTTCCCTACGAGCAGTACTTC
D: NA
J: TRBJ2-7
V: TRBV2
size: NA

CDR3: CASRGTNEKLFF
DNA: TGTGCCTCCAGGGGCACTAATGAAAAACTGTTTTTT
D: NA
J: TRBJ1-4
V: TRBV7-9
size: NA

CDR3: CASSQEGMGQGETDTQYF
DNA: TGCGCCAGCAGCCAAGAAGGTATGGGACAGGGGGAGACAGATACGCAGTATTTT
D: TRBD1
J: TRBJ2-3
V: TRBV4-1
size: NA

CDR3: CASSRPTELLGELFF
DNA: TGTGCCAGTAGTAGGCCGACAGAGCTTTTGGGGGAGCTGTTTTTT
D: NA
J: TRBJ2-2
V: TRBV19
size: NA

CDR3: CASSLASGQNNEQFF
DNA: TGTGCCAGCAGCTTGGCTAGCGGGCAGAACAATGAGCAGTTCTTC
D: TRBD2
J: TRBJ2-1
V: TRBV11-2
size: NA

CDR3: CASSGQGRTEAFF
DNA: TGTGCCAGTAGTGGGCAGGGCAGAACTGAAGCTTTCTTT
D: NA
J: TRBJ1-1
V: TRBV19
size: NA

CDR3: CASSQEAGGPETQYF
DNA: TGTGCCAGCAGCCAAGAAGCGGGAGGGCCAGAGACCCAGTACTTC
D: TRBD2
J: TRBJ2-5
V: TRBV4-2
size: once

CDR3: CARGTDPNTEAFF
DNA: TGTGCCAGGGGGACCGACCCGAACACTGAAGCTTTCTTT
D: NA
J: TRBJ1-1
V: TRBV27
size: once

CDR3: CASSLEASGRALPYEQYF
DNA: TGCGCCAGCAGCTTGGAAGCTAGCGGGAGGGCCCTTCCTTACGAGCAGTACTTC
D: TRBD2
J: TRBJ2-7
V: TRBV5-1
size: NA

CDR3: CASIKDRMNTEAFF
DNA: TGTGCCAGCATTAAAGACAGAATGAACACTGAAGCTTTCTTT
D: NA
J: TRBJ1-1
V: TRBV27
size: NA

CDR3: CASSFGSYEQYF
DNA: TGTGCCAGCAGCTTTGGGAGTTACGAGCAGTACTTC
D: NA
J: TRBJ2-7
V: TRBV7-9
size: NA

CDR3: CASSLDRAINEKLFF
DNA: TGTGCCAGCAGCTTAGACAGGGCCATTAATGAAAAACTGTTTTTT
D: NA
J: TRBJ1-4
V: TRBV7-9
size: few

CDR3: CASSLAARGPSNTGELFF
DNA: TGCGCCAGCAGCTTGGCTGCCAGGGGGCCCTCCAACACCGGGGAGCTGTTTTTT
D: TRBD1
J: TRBJ2-2
V: TRBV5-1
size: NA

CDR3: CASSQAAGAYEQYF
DNA: TGCGCCAGCAGCCAAGCGGCGGGGGCCTACGAGCAGTACTTC
D: TRBD2
J: TRBJ2-7
V: TRBV4-1
size: once

CDR3: CASSPEGGRSSYNEQFF
DNA: TGTGCCAGCAGCCCCGAGGGAGGGCGGAGCTCCTACAATGAGCAGTTCTTC
D: TRBD2
J: TRBJ2-1
V: TRBV7-2
size: NA

CDR3: CAWSTVGQDEQYF
DNA: TGTGCCTGGAGTACCGTAGGACAGGACGAGCAGTACTTC
D: TRBD1
J: TRBJ2-7
V: TRBV30
size: NA

CDR3: CASSPRDRVPSAAKNIQYF
DNA: TGTGCCAGCAGCCCCCGGGACAGGGTTCCTTCGGCAGCCAAAAACATTCAGTACTTC
D: TRBD1
J: TRBJ2-4
V: TRBV11-2
size: NA

CDR3: CASSLDRGYEQYF
DNA: TGTGCCAGCAGCCTTGATAGGGGCTACGAGCAGTACTTC
D: NA
J: TRBJ2-7
V: TRBV11-3
size: NA

CDR3: CASSLGGLGERSNEKLFF
DNA: TGTGCCAGCAGCTTAGGTGGTCTGGGGGAACGGTCTAATGAAAAACTGTTTTTT
D: NA
J: TRBJ1-4
V: TRBV7-9
size: NA